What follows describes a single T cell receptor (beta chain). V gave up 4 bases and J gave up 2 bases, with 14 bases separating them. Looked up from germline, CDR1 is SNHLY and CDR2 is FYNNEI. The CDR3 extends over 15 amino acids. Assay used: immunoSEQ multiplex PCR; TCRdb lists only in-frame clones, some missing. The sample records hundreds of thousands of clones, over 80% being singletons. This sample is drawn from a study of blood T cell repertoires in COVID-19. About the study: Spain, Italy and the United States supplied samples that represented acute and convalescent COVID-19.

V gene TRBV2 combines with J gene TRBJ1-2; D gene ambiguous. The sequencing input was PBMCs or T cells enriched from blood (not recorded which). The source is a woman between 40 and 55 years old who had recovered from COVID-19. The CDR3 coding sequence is TGTGCCAGCAGTGGCTCACAGATGACAAACTATGGCTACACCTTC. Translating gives CASSGSQMTNYGYTF. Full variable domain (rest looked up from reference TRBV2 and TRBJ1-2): EPEVTQTPSHQVTQMGQEVILRCVPISNHLYFYWYRQILGQKVEFLVSFYNNEISEKSEIFDDQFSVERPDGSNFTLKIRSTKLEDSAMYFCASSGSQMTNYGYTFGSGTRLTVV.